Listed here are 21 T cell receptor beta chains from one sample, sequenced in a study of blood T cell repertoires in COVID-19. Clones were read by immunoSEQ multiplex PCR, and TCRdb kept only the in-frame ones, dropping some. Of around 120,000 clones in the sample, around 87% were seen once. Sequenced sample: peripheral blood. All receptors come from a woman in her seventies with acute or convalescent COVID-19.

V is TRBV20-1 and J is TRBJ2-5; D possibly corresponds to TRBD2 (6 bases). The V gene's germline CDR1 is DFQATT and CDR2 SNEGSKA (reference sequence). The CDR3 runs to 10 residues. Trimming took 3 bases from V and 14 from J, leaving 13 bases between them. The CDR3 is CSASRAGQYF. The DNA for the CDR3 is TGCAGTGCTAGCCGGGCGGGGCAATACTTC.

J is TRBJ1-1 and V is TRBV3-1 (or the pseudogene TRBV3-2), with D unclear. The CDR3 is 14 residues long. Trimming shortened V by 1 base and J by 11 bases, and 17 bases separated the two germline ends. The V gene's germline CDR1 is LGHDT and CDR2 YNNKEL (reference sequence). Here the CDR3 DNA reads TGTGCCAGCAGCCAAGCAAGACGGGCGGGCAGGGCTTTCTTT. It codes for CASSQARRAGRAFF.

The chain uses TRBV5-4 and TRBJ1-6; 7 bases align to TRBD1. The germline gives CDR1 SGHNT, CDR2 YYREEE (reference sequence). The CDR3 is 14 residues long. Trimming took 4 bases from V and 4 from J; bases not matched to a gene: 2. The CDR3 DNA reads as TGTGCCAGCAGCCGACAGGGTTATAATTCACCCCTCCACTTT. Amino acids: CASSRQGYNSPLHF.

The chain joins TRBV7-3 to TRBJ2-5; TRBD1 matches at 7 bases. Trimming took 5 bases from V and 4 from J; bases not matched to a gene: 4. Germline values: CDR1 SGHTA, CDR2 FQGTGA. CDR3 size: 13 residues. CDR3 sequence: CASSQPGGETQYF. The CDR3 region has the DNA TGTGCCAGCAGCCAACCAGGGGGAGAGACCCAGTACTTC.

J is TRBJ2-5 and V is TRBV2; 7 positions match TRBD2. CDR3 size: 15 residues. The V gene end was trimmed by 3 bases and the J gene end by 5 bases; junction bases not matched to a gene: 9. CDR1 and CDR2 (germline): SNHLY, FYNNEI. CDR3 DNA sequence: TGTGCCAGCAGTGAGCGACGAGCGGGGTGGGAGACCCAGTACTTC. Translated: CASSERRAGWETQYF.

This chain uses TRBV19 with TRBJ2-7; 7 bases match TRBD2. CDR1 and CDR2 from the germline V gene are LNHDA and SQIVND (reference sequence). J gave up 2 bases and V 6 bases, and 7 bases lay outside the gene matches. The CDR3 contains 14 residues. Written as DNA, the CDR3 is TGTGCCAGTAGAGATTTGGGGGGGGCCTACGAGCAGTACTTC. This translates into CASRDLGGAYEQYF.

The chain employs TRBV28 and TRBJ1-2; D uncertain. Trimming pared 3 bases from V and 8 bases from J, leaving 13 bases between. Germline V CDR1 and CDR2: MDHEN, SYDVKM. The CDR3 covers 13 residues. For the CDR3, the DNA is TGTGCCAGCAGTTTTGTAGGAGCTATCGGCTACACCTTC. Translated: CASSFVGAIGYTF.

The chain recombines TRBV6-5 with TRBJ1-4; 7 bases are a match to TRBD1. Germline values: CDR1 MNHEY, CDR2 SVGAGI. V shed 6 bases and J 2 bases; nucleotides not matched to a gene: 6. The CDR3 consists of 15 residues. The CDR3 region has the DNA TGTGCCAGCAGGGGAAGGGACAGTACTAATGAAAAACTGTTTTTT. Translation: CASRGRDSTNEKLFF.

The rearrangement links TRBV24-1 to TRBJ2-2; no reliable D call. This CDR3 has 14 residues. Germline-derived CDR1 and CDR2 are KGHDR and SFDVKD. Trimming took off 7 bases at V and 6 bases at J, with 14 bases between the two ends. DNA of the CDR3: TGTGCCACCAGAAGCTACCAACCGCCCGGGGAGCTGTTTTTT. Amino acids: CATRSYQPPGELFF.

The chain is built from TRBV5-1 and TRBJ1-1; D not certain. Trimming removed 5 bases at V and 5 bases at J, with 16 bases between. This CDR3 comprises 14 residues. CDR1 and CDR2 (germline): SGHRS, YFSETQ. This chain's CDR3 is CASSSARTGTEAFF. Here the CDR3 DNA reads TGCGCCAGCAGTTCGGCTCGTACGGGAACTGAAGCTTTCTTT.

The rearrangement uses TRBV11-2 and TRBJ2-1; 7 bases are a match to TRBD2. V was pared by 5 bases and J by 5 bases, with 9 bases of the junction left unmatched. The germline CDR1 and CDR2 sequences are SGHAT and FQNNGV. The CDR3 length is 15 residues. The CDR3 DNA is TGTGCCAGCAGCACCCTCGGACTAGTCAACAATGAGCAGTTCTTC. Translated, it gives CASSTLGLVNNEQFF.

This chain uses TRBV12-3 or TRBV12-4 with TRBJ1-2; 7 bases line up with TRBD1. The V gene end was trimmed by 3 bases and the J gene end by 4 bases; junction bases not matched to a gene: 2. The CDR3 sequence is 13 residues long. Here the CDR3 reads CASSLGDSYGYTF. The CDR3 DNA reads as TGTGCCAGCAGTTTGGGGGACAGCTATGGCTACACCTTC.

CDR3 bases: TGTGCCAGCAGACGGGACAGCCAAGAGACCCAGTACTTC. Its translation: CASRRDSQETQYF. This rearrangement joins TRBV5-4 to TRBJ2-5; TRBD1 aligns across 7 bases. Germline trimming cut 5 bases from V and 1 base from J; bases unmatched to any gene: 2. CDR1 is SGHNT and CDR2 is YYREEE in the germline V gene (reference sequence). The length of the CDR3 is 13 residues.

The rearrangement links TRBV7-9 to TRBJ1-3; a weak D match, TRBD1 (6 bases). Between the trimmed V and J ends, which lost 5 bases and 0 bases, there was a span of 20 bases. The CDR3 is 18 residues long. Germline V gene data show CDR1 as SEHNR and CDR2 as FQNEAQ (reference sequence). The CDR3 region is CASSPPGSHRDSGNTIYF. The CDR3 DNA reads TGTGCCAGCAGCCCCCCCGGAAGCCACAGGGACTCTGGAAACACCATATATTTT. Looking up the rest from reference TRBV7-9 and TRBJ1-3 gives the full variable domain: DTGVSQNPRHKITKRGQNVTFRCDPISEHNRLYWYRQTLGQGPEFLTYFQNEAQLEKSRLLSDRFSAERPKGSFSTLEIQRTEQGDSAMYLCASSPPGSHRDSGNTIYFGEGSWLTVV.

V gene TRBV6-6 combines with J gene TRBJ2-7, with 10 bases identical to TRBD2. This CDR3 is 14 amino acids long. Trimming at V came to 6 bases and at J to 5 bases, leaving 7 bases not matched to a gene. In germline, CDR1 is MNHNY, CDR2 SVGAGI (reference sequence). The CDR3 loop reads CASRQRGGSNEQYF. In DNA form, the CDR3 reads TGTGCCAGCAGACAGCGGGGGGGTAGTAACGAGCAGTACTTC.

The chain employs TRBV18 and TRBJ2-7; the D gene is possibly TRBD2 (6 bases). CDR1 and CDR2 from the germline V gene are KGHSH and LQKENI. The CDR3 has 17 residues. Between the trimmed V and J ends, which lost 3 bases and 0 bases, there was a span of 18 bases. CDR3 region: CASSPGAGQDGSYEQYF. Here the CDR3 DNA reads TGTGCCAGCTCACCGGGAGCGGGCCAAGATGGCTCCTACGAGCAGTACTTC.

The J gene is TRBJ1-3, the V gene TRBV19, with TRBD1 as a possible D gene (6 bases). The CDR3 totals 15 residues. The germline V gene encodes CDR1 LNHDA and CDR2 SQIVND (reference sequence). Trimming cost V 1 base and J 2 bases, with 9 bases left between them. The CDR3: CASSIGGGAGNTIYF. The CDR3 DNA reads as TGTGCCAGTAGTATAGGGGGGGGCGCTGGAAACACCATATATTTT. The whole variable domain, filled in from reference TRBV19 and TRBJ1-3, reads DGGITQSPKYLFRKEGQNVTLSCEQNLNHDAMYWYRQDPGQGLRLIYYSQIVNDFQKGDIAEGYSVSREKKESFPLTVTSAQKNPTAFYLCASSIGGGAGNTIYFGEGSWLTVV.

The chain couples TRBV6-1 to TRBJ2-3, with D unresolved. CDR1 is MNHNS, CDR2 SASEGT, per germline. The CDR3 totals 14 residues. Between the trimmed V and J ends, which lost 2 bases and 0 bases, there was a span of 6 bases. CDR3: CASSEMESTDTQYF. CDR3 bases: TGTGCCAGCAGTGAAATGGAGAGCACAGATACGCAGTATTTT.

The V gene is TRBV5-1, the J gene TRBJ1-1; D is uncertain. Trimming removed 0 bases from V and 2 bases from J, with 14 bases in between. The CDR3 contains 16 residues. Germline CDR1 and CDR2: SGHRS and YFSETQ. The CDR3 nucleotides are TGCGCCAGCAGCTTGGGAAGCCTCATACCAAACACTGAAGCTTTCTTT. Amino acid sequence: CASSLGSLIPNTEAFF.

The chain links TRBV4-1 to TRBJ2-1, with 9 bases aligning to TRBD1. This CDR3 is built from 16 residues. Germline CDR1 and CDR2: MGHRA and YSYEKL. V dropped 0 bases and J dropped 6; count of bases not matched to a gene: 6. CDR3 DNA: TGCGCCAGCAGCCAAGATCGGACAGGGGCCCTCAATGAGCAGTTCTTC. It translates to CASSQDRTGALNEQFF.

V and J are TRBV5-3 and TRBJ1-2, with a possible D match to TRBD1 (5 bases). TRBV5-3 has ORF status, its function being uncertain. Trimming removed 4 bases at V and 0 bases at J, with 16 bases between. CDR3 length: 16 residues. CDR3 DNA sequence: TGTGCCAGAAGCGCGGAGGCGACGGGGGCTAACTATGGCTACACCTTC. This gives the protein CARSAEATGANYGYTF.